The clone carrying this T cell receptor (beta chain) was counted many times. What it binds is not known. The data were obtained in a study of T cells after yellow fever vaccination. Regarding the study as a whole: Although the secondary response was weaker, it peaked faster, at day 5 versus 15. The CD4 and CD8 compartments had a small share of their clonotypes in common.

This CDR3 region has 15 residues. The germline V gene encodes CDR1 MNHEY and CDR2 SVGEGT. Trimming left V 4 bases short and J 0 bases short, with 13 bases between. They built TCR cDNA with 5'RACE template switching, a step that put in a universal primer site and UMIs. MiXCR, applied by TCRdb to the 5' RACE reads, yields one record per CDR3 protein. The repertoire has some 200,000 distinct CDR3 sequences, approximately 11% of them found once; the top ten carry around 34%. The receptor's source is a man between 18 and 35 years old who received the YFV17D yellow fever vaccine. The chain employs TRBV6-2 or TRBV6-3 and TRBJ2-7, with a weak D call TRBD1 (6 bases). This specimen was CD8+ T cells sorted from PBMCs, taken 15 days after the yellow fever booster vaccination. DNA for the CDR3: TGTGCCAGCAGTTCCTACAGGGCTAGCTCCTACGAGCAGTACGTC. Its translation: CASSSYRASSYEQYV.